This is a list of T cell receptor beta chains from one sample in a study of vaccination and CD4 T cells after COVID-19. Each CDR3 protein is one row after TCRdb ran MiXCR on the PCR reads. Of roughly 8,700 distinct CDR3 sequences listed, around 23% are singletons. These TCRs are of unknown antigen specificity. The specimen was cultured CD4+ T cells from blood. Receptor source: a human donor with COVID-19. Each CDR3 is given with its conserved first and last residue. Fields, in order: J gene, V gene, D gene, clone size, CDR3 protein, CDR3 DNA. D genes are given only for firm matches. Expanded clones get a size class; other rows say once, few or many, or leave the size out.

TRBJ1-1	TRBV20-1	-	few	CSAMRAVENTEAFF	TGCAGTGCCATGAGGGCCGTCGAGAACACTGAAGCTTTCTTT
TRBJ2-5	TRBV7-8	TRBD1	-	CASSSQTGVAVETQYF	TGTGCCAGCAGCTCCCAGACAGGGGTTGCGGTAGAGACCCAGTACTTC
TRBJ2-3	TRBV5-4	-	-	CASSAQRDTQYF	TGTGCCAGCAGCGCCCAGCGCGATACGCAGTATTTT
TRBJ2-7	TRBV20-1	-	-	CSAGSGAGEQYF	TGCAGTGCTGGGTCAGGGGCGGGCGAGCAGTACTTC
TRBJ2-1	TRBV6-2/TRBV6-3	-	-	CASRQPSELYNEQFF	TGTGCCAGCAGACAACCTAGCGAGCTTTACAATGAGCAGTTCTTC
TRBJ1-6	TRBV14	-	-	CASSQAGSISPLHF	TGTGCCAGCAGCCAAGCAGGGTCCATTTCACCCCTCCACTTT
TRBJ1-5	TRBV10-2	-	-	CASSEVRQGGSNQPQHF	TGCGCCAGCAGTGAAGTTCGTCAGGGCGGTAGCAATCAGCCCCAGCATTTT
TRBJ1-5	TRBV20-1	-	-	CSARDVQVVYGMGNQPQHF	TGCAGTGCTAGAGATGTACAGGTCGTTTATGGAATGGGCAATCAGCCCCAGCATTTT
TRBJ2-2	TRBV6-1	TRBD2	-	CASSPGGGGSNTGELFF	TGTGCCAGCAGTCCCGGGGGCGGGGGGTCGAACACCGGGGAGCTGTTTTTT
TRBJ1-5	TRBV12-5	-	-	CASGPGSNQPQHF	TGTGCTAGTGGACCCGGAAGCAATCAGCCCCAGCATTTT
TRBJ2-5	TRBV7-6	TRBD1	few	CASSLQTGEETQYF	TGTGCCAGCAGCCTTCAGACAGGGGAAGAGACCCAGTACTTC
TRBJ2-5	TRBV2	TRBD2	few	CASRTSGTSRETQYF	TGTGCCAGTCGGACTAGCGGGACCTCCCGGGAGACCCAGTACTTC
TRBJ2-7	TRBV20-1	TRBD1	once	CSARKDGQGFLFSYEQYF	TGCAGTGCTAGAAAAGATGGACAGGGTTTTCTGTTCTCCTACGAGCAGTACTTC
TRBJ2-7	TRBV6-1	-	-	CASSESGVGEQYF	TGTGCCAGCAGTGAATCAGGGGTTGGCGAGCAGTACTTC
TRBJ2-3	TRBV2	-	-	CASSFGGAGTDTQYF	TGTGCCAGCAGTTTCGGCGGGGCGGGCACAGATACGCAGTATTTT
TRBJ1-3	TRBV19	-	-	CASSGQLSSGNTIYF	TGTGCCAGTAGCGGACAGCTCTCCTCTGGAAACACCATATATTTT
TRBJ1-1	TRBV7-6	-	-	CASSPFEKDTEAFF	TGTGCCAGCAGCCCTTTTGAAAAGGACACTGAAGCTTTCTTT
TRBJ1-6	TRBV28	-	-	CATPSGKGTYNSPLHF	TGTGCCACTCCCTCCGGTAAGGGGACTTATAATTCACCCCTCCACTTT
TRBJ2-1	TRBV7-9	-	-	CASSLTGLIYNEQFF	TGTGCCAGCAGCTTGACAGGACTTATCTACAATGAGCAGTTCTTC
TRBJ2-5	TRBV6-2/TRBV6-3	-	few	CASSTRRYQETQYF	TGTGCCAGTTCTACCAGGAGGTACCAAGAGACCCAGTACTTC
TRBJ2-3	TRBV12-3/TRBV12-4	TRBD2	few	CASSFPTSGGASDTQYF	TGTGCCAGCAGTTTCCCTACTAGCGGGGGGGCATCGGATACGCAGTATTTT
TRBJ2-2	TRBV9	TRBD2	few	CASSVGLAGGSTGELFF	TGTGCCAGCAGCGTAGGACTAGCGGGGGGGAGCACCGGGGAGCTGTTTTTT
TRBJ2-1	TRBV19	-	once	CASSPRGHPRRIF	TGTGCCAGTAGTCCACGGGGGCACCCACGAAGGATCTTC
TRBJ1-1	TRBV5-1	-	-	CASSWNREKGTEAFF	TGCGCCAGCAGCTGGAATAGGGAGAAGGGGACTGAAGCTTTCTTT
TRBJ2-5	TRBV23-1	TRBD1	-	CASSQAGQGWSETQYF	TGCGCCAGCAGTCAAGCCGGACAGGGGTGGTCAGAGACCCAGTACTTC
TRBJ1-2	TRBV9	TRBD1	few	CASSAGQGAFGYTF	TGTGCCAGCAGCGCTGGACAGGGGGCGTTTGGCTACACCTTC
TRBJ2-6	TRBV20-1	-	few	CSASAFSGANVLTF	TGCAGTGCTAGCGCCTTCTCTGGGGCCAACGTCCTGACTTTC
TRBJ2-4	TRBV19	TRBD1	-	CASSIGTGLNIQYF	TGTGCCAGTAGTATTGGGACAGGGTTAAACATTCAGTACTTC
TRBJ2-3	TRBV7-2	TRBD1	medium-sized	CASSSGTGTSTDTQYF	TGTGCCAGCAGCTCCGGGACAGGGACCAGCACAGATACGCAGTATTTT
TRBJ2-5	TRBV11-2	TRBD2	-	CASSLSAGRQETQYF	TGTGCCAGCAGCTTATCAGCGGGGAGACAAGAGACCCAGTACTTC
TRBJ1-4	TRBV4-1	TRBD1	-	CASSQGDRDNEKLFF	TGCGCCAGCAGCCAAGGGGACAGGGATAATGAAAAACTGTTTTTT
TRBJ1-5	TRBV29-1	-	-	CSASTTTSGSNQPQHF	TGCAGCGCATCGACGACAACATCGGGTAGCAATCAGCCCCAGCATTTT
TRBJ2-7	TRBV20-1	-	-	CGHGWQYF	TGCGGTCATGGGTGGCAGTACTTC